The 9 T cell receptor beta chains presented below share a single source sample, sequenced in a study of long-term antiretroviral therapy in people with HIV. Version v3.0 of the immunoSEQ assay was performed at survey level. Clones were sequenced by immunoSEQ multiplex PCR, and TCRdb holds only the in-frame ones, with some missing. This repertoire shows 22,000 or so clones, approximately 80% found once; its top ten account for 4.3%. The sequences come from unsorted PBMCs, collected 5.9 years after starting antiretroviral therapy. The receptor source for this set is a man aged 25-45 years with HIV.

This clone appeared a few times. The J gene is TRBJ1-6, the V gene TRBV5-4; TRBD1 matches 8 bases. This CDR3 region has 15 residues. The V and J ends lost 4 bases and 3 bases, in that order; junction bases with no gene match: 3. The germline gives CDR1 SGHNT, CDR2 YYREEE (reference sequence). The CDR3 coding sequence is TGTGCCAGCAGCGGGACAGGAAACTATAATTCACCCCTCCACTTT. Translating gives CASSGTGNYNSPLHF.

This clone has more than one count but fewer than ten. The chain carries TRBV7-2 and TRBJ1-5; maybe TRBD1 (6 bases). The germline V gene has CDR1 SGHTA and CDR2 FQGNSA. The ends were cut back, 1 base at V and 3 bases at J, with 13 bases in the middle. The CDR3 has 16 residues. The CDR3 nucleotides read TGTGCCAGCAGCTTAGGGCCCCGGACAGTCAATCAGCCCCAGCATTTT. It yields the protein CASSLGPRTVNQPQHF.

The chain employs TRBV5-4 and TRBJ2-4, with D perhaps matching TRBD2 (6 bases). The CDR3 runs 15 residues. V was cut by 3 bases and J by 9 bases, with 19 bases left in between. Germline V gene sequence: CDR1 SGHNT, CDR2 YYREEE (reference sequence). The CDR3 nucleotides read TGTGCCAGCAGCTCAAAACGTGTCCAGGAGGGCATTCAGTACTTC. Translating gives CASSSKRVQEGIQYF.

This clone turned up a few times. The chain joins TRBV5-5 to TRBJ1-6, with 8 bases matching TRBD1. V was pared by 2 bases and J by 6 bases, with 10 bases of the junction left unmatched. The CDR3 covers 17 residues. The germline CDR1 and CDR2 sequences are SGHKS and YYEKEE (reference sequence). Written as DNA, the CDR3 is TGTGCCAGCAGCTTAGCCAGGGGGCTAAACCTTAATTCACCCCTCCACTTT. This sequence encodes CASSLARGLNLNSPLHF. The variable domain in full, completed from reference TRBV5-5 and TRBJ1-6, reads DAGVTQSPTHLIKTRGQQVTLRCSPISGHKSVSWYQQVLGQGPQFIFQYYEKEERGRGNFPDRFSARQFPNYSSELNVNALLLGDSALYLCASSLARGLNLNSPLHFGNGTRLTVT.

This chain joins TRBV4-2 and TRBJ2-4; perhaps TRBD1 as D (6 bases). The ends were cut back, 1 base at V and 1 base at J, with 11 bases in the middle. The CDR3 consists of 16 residues. CDR1 and CDR2 from the germline V gene are LGHNA and YNFKEQ. CDR3 region: CASSQVAQGAKNIQYF. CDR3 bases: TGTGCCAGCAGCCAAGTCGCACAGGGCGCCAAAAACATTCAGTACTTC.

The rearrangement uses TRBV7-9 and TRBJ2-1, with D unclear. V was pared by 2 bases and J by 0 bases, with 14 bases between. The CDR3 sequence is 17 residues long. The germline V gene has CDR1 SEHNR and CDR2 FQNEAQ (reference sequence). CDR3 in DNA: TGTGCCAGCAGCTTAAGGGTGGCTTTCAGCTCCTACAATGAGCAGTTCTTC. Translating gives CASSLRVAFSSYNEQFF.

The rearrangement uses TRBV11-2 and TRBJ2-7, with D unresolved. The length of the CDR3 is 13 residues. Trimming removed 4 bases at V and 6 bases at J, with 13 bases between. Per germline, CDR1 SGHAT and CDR2 FQNNGV. Here the CDR3 reads CASSSLEESEQYF. In DNA form, the CDR3 reads TGTGCCAGCAGCTCCTTAGAAGAGTCCGAGCAGTACTTC.

The sample holds one count of this clone. The chain combines TRBV21-1 with TRBJ1-2; the table's D call of TRBD1 was not tested on the DNA. TRBV21-1 is a recognized pseudogene. This CDR3 region has 12 residues. The CDR3 DNA sequence: TGTCACATAGACAGGTTCTATTATGGCTACACCTTC. This encodes CHIDRFYYGYTF.

This clone was recorded only once. The V call is TRBV29-1, the J call TRBJ1-1; TRBD1 matches 8 bases. V lost 6 bases and J lost 7; bases outside the gene matches: 4. The CDR3 is 11 residues long. CDR1 SQVTM and CDR2 ANQGSEA come from the germline V gene. As DNA, the CDR3 is TGCAGCGTCGACAGGGGAGTTGAAGCTTTCTTT. The encoded protein is CSVDRGVEAFF.